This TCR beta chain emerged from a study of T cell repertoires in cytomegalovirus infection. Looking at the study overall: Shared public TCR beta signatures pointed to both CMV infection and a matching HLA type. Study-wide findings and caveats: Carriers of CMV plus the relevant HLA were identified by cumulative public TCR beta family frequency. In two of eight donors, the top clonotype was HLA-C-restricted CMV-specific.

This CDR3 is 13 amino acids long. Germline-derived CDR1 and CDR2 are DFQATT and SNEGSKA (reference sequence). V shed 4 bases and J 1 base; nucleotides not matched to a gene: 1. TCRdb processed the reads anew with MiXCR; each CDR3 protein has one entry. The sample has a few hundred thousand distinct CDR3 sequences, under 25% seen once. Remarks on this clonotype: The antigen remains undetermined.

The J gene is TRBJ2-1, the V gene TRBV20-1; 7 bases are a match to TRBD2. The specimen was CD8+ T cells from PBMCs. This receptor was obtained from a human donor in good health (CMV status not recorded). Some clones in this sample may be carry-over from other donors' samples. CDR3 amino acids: CSATSGSYNEQFF. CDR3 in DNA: TGCAGTGCTACTAGCGGATCCTACAATGAGCAGTTCTTC.